These 25 T cell receptor beta chains came from one sample sequenced in a study. TCRdb fed the 5' RACE reads into MiXCR, producing one record per CDR3 protein. The sample shows some 6,000 distinct CDR3 sequences, 30% to 40% of them seen only once. Material for sequencing was naive CD4+ T cells sorted from a lymph node. As to subset: naive CD4+ T cells, CD4+CD45RA+CD25-. Receptor source: a female donor with breast cancer.

This chain links TRBV15 with TRBJ1-6, with 7 bases identical to TRBD1. With 3 bases clipped from V and 16 bases from J, the junction kept 6 bases outside the gene matches. Per germline, CDR1 LNHNV and CDR2 YYDKDF (reference sequence). The CDR3 loop spans 12 amino acids. This CDR3 is CATSRGRQGLHF. CDR3 coding DNA: TGTGCCACCAGCAGGGGCCGACAGGGACTCCACTTT.

This clonotype counts as medium-sized. The chain couples TRBV7-2 to TRBJ2-4; 7 bases are a match to TRBD1. CDR3 length: 14 amino acids. Trimming removed 5 bases from V and 5 bases from J; junction bases left unmatched: 6. Germline V lookup: CDR1 SGHTA, CDR2 FQGNSA. CDR3 residues: CASSRPGGENIQYF. CDR3 coding DNA: TGTGCCAGCAGCCGACCAGGGGGAGAAAACATTCAGTACTTC. The variable domain in full, with the rest retrieved from reference TRBV7-2 and TRBJ2-4, is GAGVSQSPSNKVTEKGKDVELRCDPISGHTALYWYRQSLGQGLEFLIYFQGNSAPDKSGLPSDRFSAERTGGSVSTLTIQRTQQEDSAVYLCASSRPGGENIQYFGAGTRLSVL.

This clonotype was recorded only once. A much bigger clone sits one base away, suggesting this may be a read error. The chain uses TRBV7-2 and TRBJ2-1, with 7 bases identical to TRBD1. Germline V gives CDR1 SGHTA, CDR2 FQGNSA. Trimming took 0 bases from V and 10 from J; bases not matched to a gene: 6. This CDR3 is built from 14 residues. CDR3 in DNA: TGTGCCAGCAGCTTAGCAGGGGGCGCTGAAGAGCAGTTCTTC. Its protein is CASSLAGGAEEQFF.

This chain uses TRBV7-9 with TRBJ1-1; possible D gene TRBD1, 5 bases. The CDR3 runs 14 residues. Germline V CDR1 and CDR2: SEHNR, FQNEAQ (reference sequence). V was trimmed by 5 bases and J by 8 bases, leaving 18 bases between them. The CDR3 nucleotides are TGTGCCAGCAGCCTTCAGGGAGGTTCCGAGGAAGCTTTCTTT. Residues: CASSLQGGSEEAFF.

This clonotype was seen a single time. At one end the junction does not follow the germline gene, possibly because of a read error. This chain links TRBV5-1 with TRBJ1-4, with unresolved D. CDR1 is SGHRS, CDR2 YFSETQ, per germline. The CDR3 runs 15 residues. This CDR3 reads CANSLVPATNEKLFF. The CDR3 DNA follows: TGCGCCAACAGCTTGGTACCAGCAACTAATGAAAAACTGTTTTTT.

V gene TRBV5-1 combines with J gene TRBJ2-2; D perhaps matches TRBD1 (6 bases). Trimming left V 1 base short and J 6 bases short, with 10 bases between. Germline V CDR1 and CDR2: SGHRS, YFSETQ. The CDR3 is made up of 14 amino acids. The CDR3, as DNA: TGCGCCAGCAGCTTGACGACAGGCCCCGGGGAGCTGTTTTTT. It yields the protein CASSLTTGPGELFF.

Sample share makes this clonotype medium-sized (0.01 to 0.1%). This chain joins TRBV20-1 and TRBJ1-5; the match to TRBD1 covers 7 bases. V was clipped by 3 bases and J by 1 base; unmatched bases: 9. This CDR3 is 16 amino acids long. Germline lookup yields CDR1 DFQATT and CDR2 SNEGSKA (reference sequence). Here the CDR3 DNA reads TGCAGTGCTAGGGTAAGGGGGCGCATGAGCAATCAGCCCCAGCATTTT. Amino acids: CSARVRGRMSNQPQHF.

This clonotype counts as medium-sized. The chain couples TRBV10-3 to TRBJ1-6; D may be TRBD1 (6 bases). Trimming took 8 bases from V and 2 from J, leaving 13 bases between them. Per the germline V gene, CDR1 is ENHRY and CDR2 is SYGVKD. The CDR3 is 15 amino acids. The CDR3 reads CAISGGAAYNSPLHF. Written as DNA, the CDR3 is TGTGCCATCTCTGGGGGGGCGGCCTATAATTCACCCCTCCACTTT.

The table lists this clonotype with a few counts. J is TRBJ1-1 and V is TRBV5-1; tentatively, D is TRBD1 (5 bases). Germline CDR1 reads SGHRS; CDR2 reads YFSETQ. Trimming took off 6 bases at V and 4 bases at J, with 16 bases between the two ends. The CDR3 extends over 14 amino acids. CDR3 amino acids: CASTQGRSFTEAFF. The CDR3 DNA reads as TGCGCCAGCACCCAGGGACGGTCCTTCACTGAAGCTTTCTTT.

Judged by abundance, this clonotype is medium-sized. The genes are TRBV29-1 and TRBJ1-1; no reliable D call. Trimming removed 0 bases from V and 4 bases from J, with 0 bases in between. The V gene's germline CDR1 is SQVTM and CDR2 ANQGSEA. This CDR3 is built from 10 residues. CDR3 sequence: CSVEDTEAFF. The CDR3 nucleotides read TGCAGCGTTGAAGACACTGAAGCTTTCTTT.

By share, this clonotype ranks as medium-sized (0.01 to 0.1%). The chain has TRBV6-6 and TRBJ2-5, with D perhaps TRBD1 (6 bases). The CDR3 runs 13 residues. The V gene's germline CDR1 is MNHNY and CDR2 SVGAGI (reference sequence). Trimming shortened V by 6 bases and J by 4 bases, and 12 bases separated the two germline ends. The CDR3 loop reads CASSPGTLETQYF. As DNA, the CDR3 is TGTGCCAGCAGCCCCGGGACACTAGAGACCCAGTACTTC.

Note on this clonotype: A much larger clone is a single base away; this may be a read error. The chain has TRBV6-5 and TRBJ2-5; tentatively, D is TRBD1 (5 bases). The CDR3 has 14 residues. The germline CDR1 and CDR2 sequences are MNHEY and SVGAGI. As DNA, the CDR3 is TGTGCCAGCAGTCGTGACAGCGTCGAAGAGACCCAGCACTTC. It is translated as CASSRDSVEETQHF.

The chain joins TRBV6-5 to TRBJ2-3; D perhaps matches TRBD1 (6 bases). V was shortened by 4 bases and J by 0 bases, with 11 bases between the two germline ends. The germline V gene encodes CDR1 MNHEY and CDR2 SVGAGI. This CDR3 contains 15 residues. The DNA for the CDR3 is TGTGCCAGCAGTTTTGGGGGCCTTAGCACAGATACGCAGTATTTT. Its translation is CASSFGGLSTDTQYF.

This clonotype ranks as medium-sized (0.01 to 0.1%). V gene TRBV6-2 or TRBV6-3 combines with J gene TRBJ2-1; 9 bases map to TRBD1. The V gene end was trimmed by 0 bases and the J gene end by 6 bases; junction bases not matched to a gene: 0. The CDR3 length is 14 residues. The germline gives CDR1 MNHEY, CDR2 SVGEGT. The CDR3 coding sequence is TGTGCCAGCAGTTACTCGACAGGGGGCAATGAGCAGTTCTTC. Amino acids: CASSYSTGGNEQFF.

The gene calls are TRBV12-3 or TRBV12-4 and TRBJ1-5, with 7 bases identical to TRBD1. V dropped 5 bases and J dropped 0; count of bases not matched to a gene: 4. CDR3 length equals 15 residues. This chain's CDR3 is CASSPTGVSNQPQHF. In nucleotides, the CDR3 is TGTGCCAGCAGTCCTACAGGGGTTAGCAATCAGCCCCAGCATTTT.

The CDR3 bases are TGCGCCAGCAGCCAAGAACGGGGCAGCTCTGGAAACACCATATATTTT. Protein: CASSQERGSSGNTIYF. J is TRBJ1-3 and V is TRBV4-1; the D gene is possibly TRBD1 (5 bases). The CDR3 runs to 16 residues. V dropped 0 bases and J dropped 0 bases, with 9 bases sitting between them. Germline lookup yields CDR1 MGHRA and CDR2 YSYEKL.

The chain employs TRBV7-2 and TRBJ2-7; D ambiguous. The CDR3 is made up of 13 amino acids. V was clipped by 5 bases and J by 6 bases, with 14 bases between them. CDR1 SGHTA and CDR2 FQGNSA come from the germline V gene. DNA of the CDR3: TGTGCCAGCAGCCCCCTAATTAGTTCCGAGCAGTACTTC. Encoded protein: CASSPLISSEQYF.

The chain couples TRBV4-2 to TRBJ1-5; a weak D match, TRBD1 (5 bases). Germline V gene lookup returns CDR1 LGHNA and CDR2 YNFKEQ. V was clipped by 1 base and J by 1 base, with 8 bases between them. The CDR3 consists of 15 residues. CDR3 nucleotide sequence: TGTGCCAGCAGCCAAGTCCGGGACAGCAATCAGCCCCAGCATTTT. This codes for CASSQVRDSNQPQHF.

The chain recombines TRBV7-2 with TRBJ2-4, with 9 bases that match TRBD1. CDR3 size: 17 residues. In germline, CDR1 is SGHTA, CDR2 FQGNSA. Unmatched junction bases numbered 16, after V lost 2 bases and J lost 11 bases. The CDR3 sequence is CASSLTRGTGKLEVQYF. CDR3 nucleotides: TGTGCCAGCAGCTTAACTCGGGGGACAGGGAAACTAGAGGTTCAGTACTTC.

This clonotype is medium-sized in the sample. V usage is TRBV7-2 and J usage is TRBJ2-7; a possible D gene is TRBD1 (5 bases). The germline CDR1 and CDR2 sequences are SGHTA and FQGNSA. The ends were cut back, 3 bases at V and 5 bases at J, with 14 bases in the middle. The CDR3 runs 14 residues. CDR3 in amino acids: CASSFRVGADEQYF. CDR3 nucleotide sequence: TGTGCCAGCAGCTTTCGGGTAGGGGCAGACGAGCAGTACTTC.

V gene TRBV20-1 combines with J gene TRBJ1-5; D is ambiguous. The germline CDR1 and CDR2 sequences are DFQATT and SNEGSKA (reference sequence). Trimming took off 5 bases at V and 7 bases at J, with 15 bases between the two ends. CDR3 length: 13 residues. CDR3 protein: CSAPLPEGQPQHF. CDR3 DNA: TGCAGTGCTCCCTTACCCGAGGGCCAGCCCCAGCATTTT.

The rearrangement links TRBV7-8 to TRBJ1-3; 8 bases fit TRBD1. Germline assignment: CDR1 SGHVS and CDR2 FQNEAQ. V shed 4 bases, J shed 4 bases, and the junction held 15 bases outside the gene matches. The CDR3 loop spans 18 amino acids. CDR3 protein: CASSSGGYWTGSGNTIYF. DNA for the CDR3: TGTGCCAGCAGCTCAGGGGGTTACTGGACAGGGTCAGGAAACACCATATATTTT.

CDR3 residues: CASSQAGELNEQFF. CDR3 in DNA: TGTGCCAGCAGCCAAGCGGGAGAATTGAATGAGCAGTTCTTC. V gene TRBV3-1 combines with J gene TRBJ2-1; D might be TRBD2 (6 bases). V lost 1 base to trimming and J lost 7 bases, with 11 bases between them. The CDR3 spans 14 residues. CDR1 LGHDT and CDR2 YNNKEL come from the germline V gene (reference sequence).

This chain links TRBV20-1 with TRBJ1-1; D is unclear. In germline, CDR1 is DFQATT, CDR2 SNEGSKA (reference sequence). V lost 6 bases to trimming and J lost 2 bases, with 16 bases between them. This CDR3 is 14 amino acids long. The chain's CDR3 is CSAPGWVLNTEAFF. The DNA of the CDR3 is TGCAGTGCCCCCGGGTGGGTTCTTAACACTGAAGCTTTCTTT.

In this sample, this clonotype is large. The chain employs TRBV7-2 and TRBJ2-5; 9 bases match TRBD2. Losses at the gene ends were 2 bases for V and 3 bases for J; bases not matched to a gene: 1. The CDR3 sequence is 14 residues long. CDR1 SGHTA and CDR2 FQGNSA come from the germline V gene. The CDR3, as DNA: TGTGCCAGCAGCTTACTAGCGGGAAAAGAGACCCAGTACTTC. Its translation is CASSLLAGKETQYF.